The sample holds a few counts of the clone carrying this TCR beta chain. Deep-level assay runs were performed. This table comes from immunoSEQ multiplex PCR, and its TCRdb copy is limited to in-frame clones, with some not included. The sample includes about 700,000 clones, approximately 79% seen only once; the top ten take 1.5% to 2%. Trimming took 0 bases from V and 0 from J, leaving 5 bases between them. CDR3 size: 14 residues. Germline V gene lookup returns CDR1 SGHTA and CDR2 FQGTGA. These data come from a study of shared clonotypes between healthy human individuals. Within Nashville, Tennessee resided all donors, each a Caucasian adult.

This clonotype originated in a woman in her twenties or thirties in good health. This sequence joins TRBV7-3 and TRBJ1-1, with D unclear. The sequencing sample was made of memory CD4+ T cells sorted from blood. Specified subset: CD45RA-negative fraction. The CDR3 loop is CASSLTGLNTEAFF. CDR3 bases: TGTGCCAGCAGCTTAACAGGGCTGAACACTGAAGCTTTCTTT.